This TCR beta chain was retrieved from a study of cytomegalovirus exposure and HLA in healthy donors. The CDR3 is 12 amino acids. Germline assignment: CDR1 PRHDT and CDR2 FYEKMQ (reference sequence). Unmatched junction bases numbered 3, after V lost 6 bases and J lost 8 bases. With 60 Vbeta and 13 Jbeta primers, the PCR was carried out. Clones were read by immunoSEQ multiplex PCR, and TCRdb kept only the in-frame ones, dropping some. The sample has some 150,000 clones; around 79% are singletons. The specimen sequenced was PBMCs. This TCR was sampled from a man aged 40-49 years in good health and CMV-seronegative. The rearrangement uses TRBV13 and TRBJ1-1; TRBD1 agrees at 10 bases. The CDR3 coding sequence is TGTGCCAGCAGACGGGACAGGGGAGAAGCTTTCTTT. It translates to CASRRDRGEAFF.